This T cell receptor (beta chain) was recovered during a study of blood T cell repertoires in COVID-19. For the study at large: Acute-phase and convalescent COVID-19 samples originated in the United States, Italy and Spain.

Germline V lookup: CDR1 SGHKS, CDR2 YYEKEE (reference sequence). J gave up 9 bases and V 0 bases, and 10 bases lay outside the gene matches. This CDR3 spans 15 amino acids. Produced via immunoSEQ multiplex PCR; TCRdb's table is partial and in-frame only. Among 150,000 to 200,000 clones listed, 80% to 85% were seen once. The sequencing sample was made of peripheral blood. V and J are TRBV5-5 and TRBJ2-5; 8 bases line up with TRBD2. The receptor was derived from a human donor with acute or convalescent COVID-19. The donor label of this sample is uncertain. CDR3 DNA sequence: TGTGCCAGCAGCTTGGCCGGCCTAGCGGGCATGGCCCAGTACTTC. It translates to CASSLAGLAGMAQYF.